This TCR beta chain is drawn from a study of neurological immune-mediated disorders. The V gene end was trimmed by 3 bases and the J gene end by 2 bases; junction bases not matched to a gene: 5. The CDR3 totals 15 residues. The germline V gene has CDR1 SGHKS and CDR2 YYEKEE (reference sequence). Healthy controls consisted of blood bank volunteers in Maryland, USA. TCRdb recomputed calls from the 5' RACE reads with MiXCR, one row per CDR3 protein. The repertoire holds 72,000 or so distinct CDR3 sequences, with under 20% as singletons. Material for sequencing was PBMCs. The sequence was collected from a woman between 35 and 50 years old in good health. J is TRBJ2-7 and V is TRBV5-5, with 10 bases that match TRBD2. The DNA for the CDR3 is TGTGCCAGCAGCTCACTAGCGGGATTTACCTACGAGCAGTACTTC. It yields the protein CASSSLAGFTYEQYF. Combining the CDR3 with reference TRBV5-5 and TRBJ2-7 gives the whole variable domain DAGVTQSPTHLIKTRGQQVTLRCSPISGHKSVSWYQQVLGQGPQFIFQYYEKEERGRGNFPDRFSARQFPNYSSELNVNALLLGDSALYLCASSSLAGFTYEQYFGPGTRLTVT.